Listed below are T cell receptor beta chains from one sample, sequenced in a study of T cell changes during pregnancy in multiple sclerosis. Method: immunoSEQ multiplex PCR; TCRdb's copy keeps in-frame clones and lacks some. Of about 59,000 clones in the sample, around 93% are singletons; the top ten hold 2.3%. The sequenced sample was peripheral blood, obtained in the first trimester of pregnancy. The receptors come from a female donor with multiple sclerosis, enrolled in a pregnancy study. CDR3s include the opening cysteine and the closing phenylalanine or tryptophan. A D gene is named only where the DNA matches it firmly. Size values are once, few and many counts, or a class for expanded clones, and some rows have none.

V gene: TRBV4-3
clone size: NA
D gene: NA
J gene: TRBJ2-6
CDR3 DNA: TGCGCCAGCAGCCACCAACAGGGCTCTGGGGCCAACGTCCTGACTTTC
CDR3 protein: CASSHQQGSGANVLTF

V gene: TRBV5-1
clone size: few
D gene: TRBD2
J gene: TRBJ2-3
CDR3 DNA: TGCGCCAGCAGCTTAGTAGGACTAGTGGGTCTAGATACGCAGTATTTT
CDR3 protein: CASSLVGLVGLDTQYF

V gene: TRBV6-4
clone size: many
D gene: TRBD2
J gene: TRBJ2-1
CDR3 DNA: TGTGCCAGCAGTGACTCTAGCGGGTACAATGAGCAGTTCTTC
CDR3 protein: CASSDSSGYNEQFF

V gene: TRBV13
clone size: NA
D gene: TRBD1
J gene: TRBJ1-2
CDR3 DNA: TGTGCCAGCAGCTCGCCCAGGGGGGTCGATGGCTACACCTTC
CDR3 protein: CASSSPRGVDGYTF

V gene: TRBV28
clone size: NA
D gene: TRBD1
J gene: TRBJ1-5
CDR3 DNA: TGTGCCAGCAGCCTACAACGACAGGGTGGTCAGCCCCAGCATTTT
CDR3 protein: CASSLQRQGGQPQHF

V gene: TRBV7-9
clone size: few
D gene: NA
J gene: TRBJ2-7
CDR3 DNA: TGTGCCAGCAACCTAGGAGGAGGAGGGTACGAGCAGTACTTC
CDR3 protein: CASNLGGGGYEQYF

V gene: TRBV5-6
clone size: NA
D gene: TRBD2
J gene: TRBJ2-7
CDR3 DNA: TGTGCCAGCAGCGGGACTAGCGGGAATTACGAGCAGTACTTC
CDR3 protein: CASSGTSGNYEQYF

V gene: TRBV4-3
clone size: NA
D gene: TRBD2
J gene: TRBJ2-2
CDR3 DNA: TGCGCCAGCAGGCACCGGGGACTAGCGGGAGGGCCGTACACCGGGGAGCTGTTTTTT
CDR3 protein: CASRHRGLAGGPYTGELFF

V gene: TRBV5-8
clone size: NA
D gene: NA
J gene: TRBJ1-2
CDR3 DNA: TGTGCCAGCAGCTTTCGAGGAGGCTACACCTTC
CDR3 protein: CASSFRGGYTF

V gene: TRBV2
clone size: NA
D gene: NA
J gene: TRBJ2-7
CDR3 DNA: TGTGCCAGCAGTGAACAGGGGCGATTATACGAGCAGTACTTC
CDR3 protein: CASSEQGRLYEQYF

V gene: TRBV5-8
clone size: NA
D gene: NA
J gene: TRBJ2-5
CDR3 DNA: TGTGCCAGCAGCTTGGAGCTGACCCAGTACTTC
CDR3 protein: CASSLELTQYF

V gene: TRBV7-8
clone size: NA
D gene: TRBD1
J gene: TRBJ1-5
CDR3 DNA: TGTGCCAGCAGCCGACGGGACAGGGGTAGCAATCAGCCCCAGCATTTT
CDR3 protein: CASSRRDRGSNQPQHF

V gene: TRBV15
clone size: NA
D gene: NA
J gene: TRBJ2-7
CDR3 DNA: TGTGCCACCAGCAGAGATGTGACTATTTCCGAGCAGTACTTC
CDR3 protein: CATSRDVTISEQYF

V gene: TRBV28
clone size: NA
D gene: NA
J gene: TRBJ1-2
CDR3 DNA: TGTGCCAGCAGCTTGGACAGTTATGGCTACACCTTC
CDR3 protein: CASSLDSYGYTF

V gene: TRBV11-2
clone size: NA
D gene: NA
J gene: TRBJ2-1
CDR3 DNA: TGTGCCAGCAGCCGCTATAACAATGAGCAGTTCTTC
CDR3 protein: CASSRYNNEQFF

V gene: TRBV19
clone size: NA
D gene: NA
J gene: TRBJ2-1
CDR3 DNA: TGTGCCAGTAGTATAGTATGGGCAGGGGAGCACAATGAGCAGTTCTTC
CDR3 protein: CASSIVWAGEHNEQFF

V gene: TRBV2
clone size: NA
D gene: NA
J gene: TRBJ1-2
CDR3 DNA: TGTGCCAGCAGAACAACAGGGAGAGGCTACACCTTC
CDR3 protein: CASRTTGRGYTF

V gene: TRBV7-9
clone size: NA
D gene: NA
J gene: TRBJ1-2
CDR3 DNA: TGTGCCAGCGGATCATCCAGGGTGCGCGGCTACACCTTC
CDR3 protein: CASGSSRVRGYTF

V gene: TRBV21-1
clone size: NA
D gene: NA
J gene: TRBJ2-6
CDR3 DNA: TGTGCCAGCAGCCGCCGGGGTGGGACAGGCCTTAACTCTGGGGCCAACGTCCTGACTTTC
CDR3 protein: CASSRRGGTGLNSGANVLTF

V gene: TRBV18
clone size: NA
D gene: TRBD2
J gene: TRBJ2-7
CDR3 DNA: TGTGCCAGCTCCACCATCTCTAGCGGGAGAGGGGACGAGCAGTACTTC
CDR3 protein: CASSTISSGRGDEQYF

V gene: TRBV7-3
clone size: NA
D gene: NA
J gene: TRBJ2-7
CDR3 DNA: TGTGCCAGCAGCTTAATGGGGGGTCGCGGGAACGAGCAGTACTTC
CDR3 protein: CASSLMGGRGNEQYF

V gene: TRBV30
clone size: NA
D gene: TRBD1
J gene: TRBJ1-4
CDR3 DNA: TGTGCCTGGACTACAGGGGGGAATGAAAAACTGTTTTTT
CDR3 protein: CAWTTGGNEKLFF

V gene: TRBV10-3
clone size: NA
D gene: NA
J gene: TRBJ1-1
CDR3 DNA: TGTGCCATCAGTGGGTCCGAAACCGGGACTGTGAACACTGAAGCTTTCTTT
CDR3 protein: CAISGSETGTVNTEAFF

V gene: TRBV29-1
clone size: NA
D gene: TRBD1
J gene: TRBJ1-2
CDR3 DNA: TGCAGCGTTGAAAGGGGACAGGGCAGCTATGGCTACACCTTC
CDR3 protein: CSVERGQGSYGYTF

V gene: TRBV19
clone size: NA
D gene: NA
J gene: TRBJ1-2
CDR3 DNA: TGTGCCAGTAGTCACAGGCTAGGCTACACCTTC
CDR3 protein: CASSHRLGYTF

V gene: TRBV13
clone size: NA
D gene: TRBD2
J gene: TRBJ2-7
CDR3 DNA: TGTGCCAGCAGCCTTTATAGCGGGAGTAGGGGCGAGCAGTACTTC
CDR3 protein: CASSLYSGSRGEQYF

V gene: TRBV5-1
clone size: NA
D gene: NA
J gene: TRBJ2-7
CDR3 DNA: TGCGCCAGCAGCACTGGGACACCCTACGAGCAGTACTTC
CDR3 protein: CASSTGTPYEQYF

V gene: TRBV10-3
clone size: NA
D gene: TRBD2
J gene: TRBJ2-5
CDR3 DNA: TGTGCCATCAGTGATGCGACTAGCGGGAGTGAGACCCAGTACTTC
CDR3 protein: CAISDATSGSETQYF

V gene: TRBV2
clone size: NA
D gene: NA
J gene: TRBJ1-5
CDR3 DNA: TGTGCCAGCAGTAGGGCGTCGTCAGGGGGCAATCAGCCCCAGCATTTT
CDR3 protein: CASSRASSGGNQPQHF

V gene: TRBV4-3
clone size: NA
D gene: NA
J gene: TRBJ2-3
CDR3 DNA: TGCGCCAGCAGCCAAGATTCCGGGACTCCCCCAGATACGCAGTATTTT
CDR3 protein: CASSQDSGTPPDTQYF

V gene: TRBV7-9
clone size: NA
D gene: TRBD1
J gene: TRBJ1-2
CDR3 DNA: TGTGCCAGCAGGAACCACAGGGGGCCTAACTATGGCTACACCTTC
CDR3 protein: CASRNHRGPNYGYTF

V gene: TRBV6-5
clone size: NA
D gene: NA
J gene: TRBJ2-2
CDR3 DNA: TGTGCCAGCAGTTATACTACCGGGGAGCTGTTTTTT
CDR3 protein: CASSYTTGELFF

V gene: TRBV29-1
clone size: NA
D gene: NA
J gene: TRBJ2-1
CDR3 DNA: TGCAGCGTTGAAATTCACGGGAGTGGGCTCTACAATGAGCAGTTCTTC
CDR3 protein: CSVEIHGSGLYNEQFF

V gene: TRBV29-1
clone size: NA
D gene: TRBD1
J gene: TRBJ1-2
CDR3 DNA: TGCAGCGTCCCCGGGACAGGGGGCAGGGATGGCTACACCTTC
CDR3 protein: CSVPGTGGRDGYTF

V gene: TRBV9
clone size: NA
D gene: NA
J gene: TRBJ2-2
CDR3 DNA: TGTGCCAGCAACCGCCGGGACACCAACACCGGGGAGCTGTTTTTT
CDR3 protein: CASNRRDTNTGELFF

V gene: TRBV19
clone size: NA
D gene: TRBD1
J gene: TRBJ2-2
CDR3 DNA: TGTGCCAGTAGTATAGATGAACCGACAGGGAGGAACACCGGGGAGCTGTTTTTT
CDR3 protein: CASSIDEPTGRNTGELFF

V gene: TRBV7-2
clone size: NA
D gene: NA
J gene: TRBJ1-2
CDR3 DNA: NA
CDR3 protein: CASSREFGRGTF

V gene: TRBV11-2
clone size: NA
D gene: TRBD2
J gene: TRBJ2-7
CDR3 DNA: TGTGCCAGCAGCTTACTAGCGGGAGTGGTCAACGAGCAGTACTTC
CDR3 protein: CASSLLAGVVNEQYF

V gene: TRBV18
clone size: NA
D gene: NA
J gene: TRBJ2-6
CDR3 DNA: TGTGCCAGCTCACCAGTCGAGTTCTCTGGGGCCAACGTCCTGACTTTC
CDR3 protein: CASSPVEFSGANVLTF

V gene: TRBV4-1
clone size: NA
D gene: NA
J gene: TRBJ2-3
CDR3 DNA: TGCGCCAGCAGCCAAGATACGATCGTAGCTCTTCCAGATACGCAGTATTTT
CDR3 protein: CASSQDTIVALPDTQYF